The 24 T cell receptor beta chains given below trace back to one sample, sequenced in a study of T cell responses to AZD1222 COVID-19 vaccine. Data came from immunoSEQ multiplex PCR; TCRdb stores just in-frame clones and leaves some out. The sample lists fewer than 130,000 clones, 85% to 90% occurring once. Sequences were derived from peripheral blood, sampled 28 days after the second AZD1222 dose. The receptors stem from an adult who received the AZD1222 COVID-19 vaccine.

The chain carries TRBV7-2 and TRBJ2-1, with D unclear. Deletions cut 4 bases from V and 8 bases from J, with 12 bases between. The length of the CDR3 is 13 residues. Looked up from germline, CDR1 is SGHTA and CDR2 is FQGNSA. CDR3: CASSSLGSDEQFF. Written as DNA, the CDR3 is TGTGCCAGCAGCTCCTTAGGATCCGATGAGCAGTTCTTC.

The chain is built from TRBV28 and TRBJ1-2; TRBD1 matches 12 bases. Looked up from germline, CDR1 is MDHEN and CDR2 is SYDVKM. V trimming: 4 bases; J trimming: 6 bases; junction bases outside the gene matches: 3. This CDR3 has 14 amino acids. The CDR3 bases are TGTGCCAGCAGTTCCGGGACAGGGGGCCATGGCTACACCTTC. Protein sequence: CASSSGTGGHGYTF.

This chain links TRBV11-2 with TRBJ2-1; D unclear. Trimming took 7 bases from V and 4 from J, leaving 8 bases between them. Germline-derived CDR1 and CDR2 are SGHAT and FQNNGV. This CDR3 region has 12 residues. Written as DNA, the CDR3 is TGTGCCAGCACGGCTCTGTACAATGAGCAGTTCTTC. Protein: CASTALYNEQFF.

J is TRBJ2-5 and V is TRBV5-1, with 10 bases aligning to TRBD1. Trimming cost V 5 bases and J 5 bases; bases outside gene matches: 6. This CDR3 is built from 14 residues. The germline gives CDR1 SGHRS, CDR2 YFSETQ. The CDR3 DNA reads TGCGCCAGCAGTCGAGGACAGGGGGAGGAGACCCAGTACTTC. Its translation: CASSRGQGEETQYF.

This rearrangement joins TRBV5-4 to TRBJ1-1; TRBD1 might be the D (6 bases). The CDR3 runs to 15 residues. The V gene lost 4 bases and the J gene lost 0 bases, with 13 bases spanning the gap. The germline gives CDR1 SGHNT, CDR2 YYREEE (reference sequence). The CDR3 DNA reads TGTGCCAGCAGCGACCGACAGGCCTTGAACACTGAAGCTTTCTTT. It yields the protein CASSDRQALNTEAFF.

A word on this clone: A read error may account for a junction end that differs from germline. The chain is built from TRBV7-7 and TRBJ2-1, with TRBD2 identical over 11 bases. Germline V CDR1 and CDR2: SSHAT, FNYEAQ (reference sequence). The CDR3 is 15 residues long. As DNA, the CDR3 is TGTGCTAGCAGCCCGACTAGCGGGGTTAACAATGAGCAGTTCTTC. Residues: CASSPTSGVNNEQFF. The whole variable domain, filled in from reference TRBV7-7 and TRBJ2-1, reads GAGVSQSPRYKVTKRGQDVTLRCDPISSHATLYWYQQALGQGPEFLTYFNYEAQPDKSGLPSDRFSAERPEGSISTLTIQRTEQRDSAMYRCASSPTSGVNNEQFFGPGTRLTVL.

The chain couples TRBV28 to TRBJ1-5, with 7 bases matching TRBD1. V lost 8 bases, J lost 6 bases, and 10 bases stayed unmatched. The CDR3 consists of 14 residues. Germline CDR1 MDHEN, CDR2 SYDVKM. CDR3 residues: CASCRQGGGQPQHF. In DNA form, the CDR3 reads TGTGCCAGCTGTCGACAGGGAGGGGGTCAGCCCCAGCATTTT.

The V gene is TRBV27, the J gene TRBJ1-2; 8 nucleotides agree with TRBD1. The junction had 4 bases not matched to a gene; V was cut back by 4 bases and J by 0 bases. From germline, CDR1 is MNHEY and CDR2 SMNVEV (reference sequence). The CDR3 has 15 residues. CDR3 sequence reads: CASSYAGGPNYGYTF. In DNA, the CDR3 is TGTGCCAGCAGTTATGCAGGGGGCCCTAACTATGGCTACACCTTC.

This clone was picked up one time. This sequence joins TRBV5-1 and TRBJ2-7; no reliable D call. Germline values: CDR1 SGHRS, CDR2 YFSETQ. The V and J ends lost 0 bases and 4 bases respectively, with 11 bases between them. The CDR3 sequence is 14 residues long. The CDR3 sequence is CASSLEVGFYEQYF. CDR3 in DNA: TGCGCCAGCAGCTTGGAGGTGGGGTTTTACGAGCAGTACTTC.

This chain connects TRBV11-2 to TRBJ2-7, with D possibly TRBD2 on 6 matching bases. Germline V gives CDR1 SGHAT, CDR2 FQNNGV. Trimming took 5 bases from V and 0 from J, leaving 11 bases between them. The CDR3 totals 14 residues. The CDR3 DNA reads TGTGCCAGCAGCCCCGGGACTGGCTCCTACGAGCAGTACTTC. This translates into CASSPGTGSYEQYF.

This clone has more than one count but fewer than ten. V is TRBV6-1 and J is TRBJ2-7; the D gene is possibly TRBD1 (6 bases). Per the germline V gene, CDR1 is MNHNS and CDR2 is SASEGT. V lost 2 bases to trimming and J lost 2 bases, with 13 bases between them. The CDR3 extends over 15 amino acids. CDR3 region: CASSEWDTYTYEQYF. For the CDR3, the DNA is TGTGCCAGCAGTGAATGGGACACCTACACCTACGAGCAGTACTTC.

This chain uses TRBV28 with TRBJ1-1; D unresolved. From germline, CDR1 is MDHEN and CDR2 SYDVKM. This CDR3 contains 11 residues. V lost 2 bases and J lost 11, with 9 bases in between. Here the CDR3 DNA reads TGTGCCAGCAGTTTAGGCCTGGAGGCTTTCTTT. This translates into CASSLGLEAFF.

The chain links TRBV27 to TRBJ2-3; 11 bases match TRBD1. The germline gives CDR1 MNHEY, CDR2 SMNVEV (reference sequence). The CDR3 totals 16 residues. Trimming cost V 1 base and J 5 bases; bases outside gene matches: 5. CDR3 bases: TGTGCCAGCAGTTTATACGGACAGGGGGCTCGAGATACGCAGTATTTT. Encoded protein: CASSLYGQGARDTQYF.

This chain connects TRBV4-1 to TRBJ1-5; possibly TRBD1 for D (6 bases). Germline lookup yields CDR1 MGHRA and CDR2 YSYEKL. Trimming took 0 bases from V and 2 from J, leaving 14 bases between them. The CDR3 has 17 residues. The CDR3 nucleotides read TGCGCCAGCAGCCAAGAGGGGCTTGCAGGGGGCAATCAGCCCCAGCATTTT. It yields the protein CASSQEGLAGGNQPQHF.

The chain uses TRBV19 and TRBJ1-2, with 9 nucleotides matching TRBD1. This CDR3 region has 15 residues. Trimming cost V 9 bases and J 3 bases; bases outside gene matches: 11. The V gene's germline CDR1 is LNHDA and CDR2 SQIVND (reference sequence). In DNA form, the CDR3 reads TGTGCCAGCCTAAACAGGGGGCGAGGAGACTATGGCTACACCTTC. This translates into CASLNRGRGDYGYTF.

The chain joins TRBV19 to TRBJ2-1; D is ambiguous. Germline V gene data show CDR1 as LNHDA and CDR2 as SQIVND (reference sequence). With 6 bases removed from V and 0 bases from J, the gap between germline ends came to 12 bases. The CDR3 has 15 residues. The CDR3 sequence: CASRKVRSSYNEQFF. CDR3 DNA sequence: TGTGCCAGTAGAAAGGTCCGTAGCTCCTACAATGAGCAGTTCTTC.

The chain is built from TRBV24-1 and TRBJ1-2; unclear D gene. The V gene lost 3 bases and the J gene lost 8 bases, with 12 bases spanning the gap. This CDR3 is 13 amino acids long. Germline V lookup: CDR1 KGHDR, CDR2 SFDVKD. The CDR3 region has the DNA TGTGCCACCAGTGATACGGCCCCCGGCGGCTACACCTTC. It is translated as CATSDTAPGGYTF.

V usage is TRBV6-5 and J usage is TRBJ1-4; TRBD1 might be the D (5 bases). The germline V gene has CDR1 MNHEY and CDR2 SVGAGI. The CDR3 extends over 12 amino acids. The V and J ends lost 7 bases and 10 bases respectively, with 13 bases between them. CDR3 in DNA: TGTGCCAGCATGGGTTTGGGGGGAAAACTGTTTTTT. Residues: CASMGLGGKLFF.

V gene TRBV6-5 combines with J gene TRBJ1-5; no reliable D call. The CDR3 has 12 residues. CDR1 is MNHEY, CDR2 SVGAGI, per germline. The germline V and J ends were trimmed by 6 bases and 7 bases, with 10 bases remaining between them. The CDR3 DNA sequence: TGTGCCAGCAGGAGGTTGGAGCAGCCCCAGCATTTT. Protein product: CASRRLEQPQHF.

This clone was seen a handful of times. This rearrangement joins TRBV6-5 to TRBJ1-1, with D hard to call. The length of the CDR3 is 11 residues. Germline V gene data show CDR1 as MNHEY and CDR2 as SVGAGI. The V end was cut by 2 bases, the J end by 7 bases, with 5 bases between. For the CDR3, the DNA is TGTGCCAGCAGTTACCTGGATGAAGCTTTCTTT. It translates to CASSYLDEAFF.

This clone was seen once. The chain has TRBV11-3 and TRBJ1-4; D remains unclear. V was trimmed by 3 bases and J by 10 bases, leaving 9 bases between them. The CDR3 totals 12 residues. The germline gives CDR1 SGHNT, CDR2 YENEEA. The DNA for the CDR3 is TGTGCCAGCAGCTTCCGGAGTCGAAAACTGTTTTTT. Translating it yields CASSFRSRKLFF.

V and J are TRBV7-9 and TRBJ1-3; 7 bases map to TRBD1. V lost 3 bases, J lost 2 bases, and 4 bases stayed unmatched. This CDR3 spans 15 amino acids. CDR1 SEHNR and CDR2 FQNEAQ come from the germline V gene (reference sequence). The CDR3 sequence: CASSFDRDPGNTIYF. The CDR3 DNA reads TGTGCCAGCAGCTTCGACAGGGACCCTGGAAACACCATATATTTT.

This clone was seen once. V usage is TRBV24-1 and J usage is TRBJ2-3; 10 bases fit TRBD1. The CDR3 extends over 15 amino acids. V shed 6 bases, J shed 4 bases, and the junction held 6 bases outside the gene matches. CDR1 is KGHDR, CDR2 SFDVKD, per germline. The CDR3 reads CATSSRDRGADTQYF. In nucleotides, the CDR3 is TGTGCCACCAGTTCCCGGGACAGGGGAGCAGATACGCAGTATTTT.

The rearrangement uses TRBV28 and TRBJ1-5; TRBD1 matches 9 bases. The germline V gene encodes CDR1 MDHEN and CDR2 SYDVKM. The CDR3 has 17 amino acids. The V and J ends lost 5 bases and 4 bases, in that order; junction bases with no gene match: 12. CDR3 in amino acids: CASSITGGRGINQPQHF. CDR3 nucleotide sequence: TGTGCCAGCAGTATTACAGGGGGCAGAGGGATTAATCAGCCCCAGCATTTT.